This TCR beta chain was obtained from a study of neurological immune-mediated disorders. Germline V gene sequence: CDR1 DFQATT, CDR2 SNEGSKA (reference sequence). CDR3 length: 15 amino acids. This clonotype was found many times. A junction boundary mismatches the germline segment, possibly from a read error. MiXCR was run by TCRdb on the 5' RACE reads, yielding one entry per CDR3 protein. The sample has about 50,000 distinct CDR3 sequences; approximately 4.1% are singletons. The origin of this receptor is a man in his fifties or sixties with multiple sclerosis. The material sequenced was PBMCs. The chain employs TRBV20-1 and TRBJ1-5; TRBD1 might be the D (5 bases). CDR3 sequence (DNA): TGCAGTGCTAGATTCGGCCAGGGAGGCCATCAGCCCCAGAATTTT. It yields the protein CSARFGQGGHQPQNF.